This entry lists 10 T cell receptor beta chains sequenced from one sample in a study of regulatory T cells in long-lasting Graves disease. HTBI primers from iRepertoire and Arm-PCR of CDR3 regions yielded the TCR beta libraries. TCRdb passed the multiplex PCR reads through MiXCR, listing each CDR3 protein once. The sample has a few hundred thousand distinct CDR3 sequences, 23% seen once. Specified time point: persistent/refractory GD, antithyroid drugs over 5 years with positive TRAb. Isolated PBMC RNA provided the starting material for the TCR library. Sample: peripheral blood mononuclear cells (PBMCs), taken when the disease was refractory, from a patient treated with antithyroid drugs. The receptors shown here come from a female donor with Graves disease.

This clonotype turned up a few times. The V and J genes are TRBV20-1 and TRBJ1-2; TRBD1 matches 9 bases. The ends lost 5 bases at V and 5 bases at J; junction bases unmatched: 12. The CDR3 covers 15 residues. CDR1 and CDR2 (germline): DFQATT, SNEGSKA (reference sequence). The CDR3 sequence is CSAPSPGQGSYGYTF. The CDR3 coding sequence is TGCAGTGCTCCTAGCCCGGGACAGGGCTCATATGGCTACACCTTC.

This clonotype was seen more than once but under ten times. V usage is TRBV7-9 and J usage is TRBJ2-2, with D possibly TRBD2 on 6 matching bases. The germline V gene has CDR1 SEHNR and CDR2 FQNEAQ (reference sequence). The CDR3 is made up of 12 amino acids. V shed 5 bases and J shed 7 bases, with 8 bases lying between them. The CDR3 bases are TGTGCCAGCAGCCTTAGCGGCGGGGAGCTGTTTTTT. Residues: CASSLSGGELFF. The full variable domain, in which reference TRBV7-9 and TRBJ2-2 provide the parts outside the CDR3, is DTGVSQNPRHKITKRGQNVTFRCDPISEHNRLYWYRQTLGQGPEFLTYFQNEAQLEKSRLLSDRFSAERPKGSFSTLEIQRTEQGDSAMYLCASSLSGGELFFGEGSRLTVL.

In the case of this clonotype: A single base separates this from a much larger clone, so it may be a read error. V usage is TRBV7-2 and J usage is TRBJ2-2, with D possibly being TRBD2 (5 bases). The CDR3 has 13 residues. In germline, CDR1 is SGHTA, CDR2 FQGNSA. The CDR3 reads CASRNHGSGELVF. DNA for the CDR3: TGTGCCAGCAGAAATCACGGGTCCGGGGAGCTGGTTTTT.

Ten or more counts support this clonotype. The chain employs TRBV18 and TRBJ2-7; D unclear. Per germline, CDR1 KGHSH and CDR2 LQKENI. V was shortened by 6 bases and J by 2 bases, with 17 bases between the two germline ends. The CDR3 spans 15 residues. The CDR3 nucleotides read TGTGCCAGCTCGTCGACCACGGGCAAGACCTACGAGCAGTACTTC. The encoded protein is CASSSTTGKTYEQYF. The full variable domain, completed using reference TRBV18 and TRBJ2-7, is NAGVMQNPRHLVRRRGQEARLRCSPMKGHSHVYWYRQLPEEGLKFMVYLQKENIIDESGMPKERFSAEFPKEGPSILRIQQVVRGDSAAYFCASSSTTGKTYEQYFGPGTRLTVT.

Points on this clonotype: This may arise from a read error, as a much more abundant clone is one base away. V and J are TRBV27 and TRBJ1-5, with D possibly matching TRBD1 (6 bases). Germline V lookup: CDR1 MNHEY, CDR2 SMNVEV (reference sequence). CDR3 size: 15 residues. The ends were cut back, 5 bases at V and 6 bases at J, with 17 bases in the middle. The CDR3, as DNA: TGTGCCAGCAGTCTTTTCGGGGGGGCAAGTCAGCCCCAGCATTTT. Its protein product is CASSLFGGASQPQHF.

This clonotype was counted a single time. The chain carries TRBV2 and TRBJ1-5, with 7 positions matching TRBD1. After removal of 5 bases from V and 4 bases from J, the junction contained 5 bases not matched to a gene. This CDR3 has 14 amino acids. Germline lookup yields CDR1 SNHLY and CDR2 FYNNEI. CDR3 region: CASSQGGLNQPQHF. As DNA, the CDR3 is TGTGCCAGCAGTCAGGGGGGCTTAAATCAGCCCCAGCATTTT.

The sample holds a few counts of this clonotype. This sequence joins TRBV28 and TRBJ2-3; 13 positions agree with TRBD2. This CDR3 region has 18 residues. The junction had 8 bases not matched to a gene; V was cut back by 3 bases and J by 2 bases. Germline V gives CDR1 MDHEN, CDR2 SYDVKM. CDR3 region: CASSFRNGLAGVTDTQYF. CDR3 DNA sequence: TGTGCCAGCAGTTTTAGAAACGGACTAGCGGGAGTCACAGATACGCAGTATTTT.

The rearrangement links TRBV6-9 to TRBJ2-3; unclear D gene. CDR1 MNHGY and CDR2 SVAAGI come from the germline V gene. The CDR3 length is 13 residues. Trimming shortened V by 7 bases and J by 0 bases, and 8 bases separated the two germline ends. The CDR3 loop is CASTRGSTDTQYF. In DNA, the CDR3 is TGTGCCAGCACCAGAGGTAGCACAGATACGCAGTATTTT.

The chain couples TRBV7-2 to TRBJ1-2; weak D call: TRBD1 (6 bases). The CDR3 totals 13 residues. Per germline, CDR1 SGHTA and CDR2 FQGNSA. Trimming pared 5 bases from V and 4 bases from J, leaving 11 bases between. Here the CDR3 reads CASSKGELYGYTF. CDR3 DNA: TGTGCCAGCAGCAAGGGGGAACTCTATGGCTACACCTTC.

Worth noting for this clonotype: At one of its ends the junction is not consistent with the germline gene, which may arise from a read error. The chain carries TRBV11-2 and TRBJ1-3; 9 bases agree with TRBD1. The CDR3 extends over 14 amino acids. The germline V gene has CDR1 SGHAT and CDR2 FQNNGV. The CDR3 region is CVSNTGGTGNTIYF. CDR3 nucleotide sequence: TGTGTCAGCAACACAGGGGGCACTGGAAACACCATATATTTT.